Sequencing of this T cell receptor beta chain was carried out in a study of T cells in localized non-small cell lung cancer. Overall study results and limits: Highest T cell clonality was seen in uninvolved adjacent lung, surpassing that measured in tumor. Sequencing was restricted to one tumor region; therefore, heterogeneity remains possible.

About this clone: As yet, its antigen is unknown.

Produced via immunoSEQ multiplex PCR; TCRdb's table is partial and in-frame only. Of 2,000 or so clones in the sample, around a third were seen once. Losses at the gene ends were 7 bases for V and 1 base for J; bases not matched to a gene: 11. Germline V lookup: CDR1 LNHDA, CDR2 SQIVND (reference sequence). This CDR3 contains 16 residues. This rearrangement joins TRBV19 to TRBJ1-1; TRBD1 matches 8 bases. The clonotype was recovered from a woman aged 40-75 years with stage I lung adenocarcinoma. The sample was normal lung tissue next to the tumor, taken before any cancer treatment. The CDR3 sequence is CASTNRQGTGNTEAFF. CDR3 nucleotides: TGTGCCAGTACCAACCGACAAGGGACAGGGAACACTGAAGCTTTCTTT.